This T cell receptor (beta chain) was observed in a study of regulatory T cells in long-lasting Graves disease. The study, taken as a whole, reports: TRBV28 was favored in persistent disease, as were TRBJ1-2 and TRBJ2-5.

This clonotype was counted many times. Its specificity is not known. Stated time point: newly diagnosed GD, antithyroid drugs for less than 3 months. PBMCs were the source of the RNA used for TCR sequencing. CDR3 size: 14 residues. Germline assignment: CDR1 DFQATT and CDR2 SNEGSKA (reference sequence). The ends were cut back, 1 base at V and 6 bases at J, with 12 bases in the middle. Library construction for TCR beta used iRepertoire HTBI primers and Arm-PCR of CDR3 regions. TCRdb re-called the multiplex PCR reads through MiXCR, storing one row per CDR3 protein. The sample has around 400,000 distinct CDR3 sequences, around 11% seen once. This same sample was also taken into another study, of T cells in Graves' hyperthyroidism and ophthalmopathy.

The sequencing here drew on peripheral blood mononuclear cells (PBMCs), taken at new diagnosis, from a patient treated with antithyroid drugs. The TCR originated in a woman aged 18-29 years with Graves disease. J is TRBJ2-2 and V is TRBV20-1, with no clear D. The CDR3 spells CSARVLPRAGELFF. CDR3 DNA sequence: TGCAGTGCTAGAGTGCTCCCACGGGCCGGGGAGCTGTTTTTT.